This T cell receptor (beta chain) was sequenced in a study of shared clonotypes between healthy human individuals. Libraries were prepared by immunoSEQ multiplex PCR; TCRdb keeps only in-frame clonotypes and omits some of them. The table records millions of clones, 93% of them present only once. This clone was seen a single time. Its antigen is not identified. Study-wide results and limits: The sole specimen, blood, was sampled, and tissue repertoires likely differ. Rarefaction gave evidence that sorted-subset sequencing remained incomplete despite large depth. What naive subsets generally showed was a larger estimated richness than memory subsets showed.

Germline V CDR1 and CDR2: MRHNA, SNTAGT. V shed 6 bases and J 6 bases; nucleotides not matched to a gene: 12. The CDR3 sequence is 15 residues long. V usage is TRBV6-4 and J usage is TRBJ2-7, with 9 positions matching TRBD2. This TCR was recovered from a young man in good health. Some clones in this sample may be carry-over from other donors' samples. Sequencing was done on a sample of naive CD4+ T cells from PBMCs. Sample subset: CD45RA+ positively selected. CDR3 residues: CASSAGIAGDGEQYF. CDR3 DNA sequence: TGTGCCAGCAGCGCCGGGATAGCGGGAGACGGCGAGCAGTACTTC.